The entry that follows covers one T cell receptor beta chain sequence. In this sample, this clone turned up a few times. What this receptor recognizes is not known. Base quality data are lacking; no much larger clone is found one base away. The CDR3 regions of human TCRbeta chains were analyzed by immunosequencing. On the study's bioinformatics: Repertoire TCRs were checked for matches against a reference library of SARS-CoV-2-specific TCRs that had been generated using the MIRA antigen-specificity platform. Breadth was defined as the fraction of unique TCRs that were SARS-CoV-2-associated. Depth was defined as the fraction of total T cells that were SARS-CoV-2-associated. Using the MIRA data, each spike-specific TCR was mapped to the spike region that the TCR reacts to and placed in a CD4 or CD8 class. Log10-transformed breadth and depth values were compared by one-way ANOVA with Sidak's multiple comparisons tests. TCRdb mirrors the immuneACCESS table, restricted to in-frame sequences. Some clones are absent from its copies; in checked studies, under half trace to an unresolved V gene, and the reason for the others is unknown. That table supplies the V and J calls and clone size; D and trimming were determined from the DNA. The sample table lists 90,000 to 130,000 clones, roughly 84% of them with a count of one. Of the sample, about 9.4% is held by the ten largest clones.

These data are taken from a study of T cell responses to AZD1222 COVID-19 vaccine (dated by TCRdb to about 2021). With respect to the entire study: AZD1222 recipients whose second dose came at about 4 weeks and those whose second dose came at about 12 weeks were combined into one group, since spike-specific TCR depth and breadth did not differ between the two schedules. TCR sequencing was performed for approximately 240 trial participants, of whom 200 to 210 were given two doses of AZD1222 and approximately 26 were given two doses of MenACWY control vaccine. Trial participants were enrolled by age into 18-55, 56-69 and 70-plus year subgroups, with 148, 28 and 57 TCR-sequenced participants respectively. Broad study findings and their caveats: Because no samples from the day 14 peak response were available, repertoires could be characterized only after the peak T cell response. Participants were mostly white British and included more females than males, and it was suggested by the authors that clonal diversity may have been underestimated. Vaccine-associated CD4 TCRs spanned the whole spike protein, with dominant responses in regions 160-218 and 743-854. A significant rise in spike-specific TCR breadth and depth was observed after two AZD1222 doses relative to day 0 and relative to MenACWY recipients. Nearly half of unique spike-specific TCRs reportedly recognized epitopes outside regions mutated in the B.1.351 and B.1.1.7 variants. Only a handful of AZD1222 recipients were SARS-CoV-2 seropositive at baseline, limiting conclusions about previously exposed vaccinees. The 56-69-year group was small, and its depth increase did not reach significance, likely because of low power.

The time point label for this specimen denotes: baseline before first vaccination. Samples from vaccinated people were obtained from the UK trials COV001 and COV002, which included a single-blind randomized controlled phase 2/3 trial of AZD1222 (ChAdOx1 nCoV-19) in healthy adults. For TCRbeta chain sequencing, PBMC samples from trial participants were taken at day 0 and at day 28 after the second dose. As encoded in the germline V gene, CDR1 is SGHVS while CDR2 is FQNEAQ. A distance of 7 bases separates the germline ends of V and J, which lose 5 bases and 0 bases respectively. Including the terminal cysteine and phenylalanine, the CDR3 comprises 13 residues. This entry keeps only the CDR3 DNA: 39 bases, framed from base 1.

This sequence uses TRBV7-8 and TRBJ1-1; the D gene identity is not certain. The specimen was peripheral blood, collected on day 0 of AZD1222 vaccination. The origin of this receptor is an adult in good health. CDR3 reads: CASSRRVNTEAFF. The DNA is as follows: TGTGCCAGCAGCCGACGGGTGAACACTGAAGCTTTCTTT.